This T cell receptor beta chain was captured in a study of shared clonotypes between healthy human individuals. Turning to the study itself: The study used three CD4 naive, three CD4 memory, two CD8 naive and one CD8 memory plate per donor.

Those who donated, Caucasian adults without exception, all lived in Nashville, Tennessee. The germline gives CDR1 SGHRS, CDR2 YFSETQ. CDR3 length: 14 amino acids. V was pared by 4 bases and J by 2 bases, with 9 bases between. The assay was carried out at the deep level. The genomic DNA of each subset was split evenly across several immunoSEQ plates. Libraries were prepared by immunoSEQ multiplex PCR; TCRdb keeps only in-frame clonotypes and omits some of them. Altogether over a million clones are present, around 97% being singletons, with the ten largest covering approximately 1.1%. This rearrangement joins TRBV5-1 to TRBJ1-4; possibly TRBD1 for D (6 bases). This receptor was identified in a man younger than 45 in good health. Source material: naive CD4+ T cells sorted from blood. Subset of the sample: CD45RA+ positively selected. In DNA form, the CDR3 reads TGCGCCAGCAGCAAAGGACAGACTAATGAAAAACTGTTTTTT. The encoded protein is CASSKGQTNEKLFF.